Listed below are T cell receptor beta chains from one sample, sequenced in a study of T cell responses to AZD1222 COVID-19 vaccine. This table comes from immunoSEQ multiplex PCR, and its TCRdb copy is limited to in-frame clones, with some not included. The sample shows 75,000 to 100,000 clones, 90% to 95% of them seen only once. The sample here was peripheral blood, taken on day 0 of AZD1222 vaccination. These receptors all come from an adult in good health. Each CDR3 is given with its conserved first and last residue. The D gene is left open where the match is weak. Expanded clones get a size class; other rows say once, few or many, or leave the size out.

d_gene: NA; abundance: NA; v_gene: TRBV12-3/TRBV12-4; j_gene: TRBJ1-3; CDR3nt: TGTGCCAGCGGTGAGACAGGAAACACCATATATTTT; CDR3aa: CASGETGNTIYF
d_gene: NA; abundance: NA; v_gene: TRBV5-1; j_gene: TRBJ1-4; CDR3nt: TGCGCCAGCAGCATGGGAGCGGGGAATGAAAAACTGTTTTTT; CDR3aa: CASSMGAGNEKLFF
d_gene: NA; abundance: NA; v_gene: TRBV21-1; j_gene: TRBJ1-5; CDR3nt: TGTGCCAGCAGCAAATGGCTAAGGGGGCGAACAAGCAATCAGCCCCAGCATTTT; CDR3aa: CASSKWLRGRTSNQPQHF
d_gene: NA; abundance: NA; v_gene: TRBV29-1; j_gene: TRBJ2-7; CDR3nt: TGCAGCGTTCCGGGAGCGTATGACGAGCAGTACTTC; CDR3aa: CSVPGAYDEQYF
d_gene: NA; abundance: NA; v_gene: TRBV14; j_gene: TRBJ2-7; CDR3nt: TGTGCCAGCAGCCAAGATCCCGGCGGGTTCCCCTACGAGCAGTACTTC; CDR3aa: CASSQDPGGFPYEQYF
d_gene: NA; abundance: NA; v_gene: TRBV19; j_gene: TRBJ1-2; CDR3nt: TGTGCCAGTAGTATTGAACAGGGCTATGGCTACACCTTC; CDR3aa: CASSIEQGYGYTF
d_gene: TRBD1; abundance: NA; v_gene: TRBV3-1/TRBV3-2; j_gene: TRBJ1-1; CDR3nt: TGTGCCAGCAGCCAAGGGGACAGAAACACTGAAGCTTTCTTT; CDR3aa: CASSQGDRNTEAFF
d_gene: NA; abundance: NA; v_gene: TRBV20-1; j_gene: TRBJ1-1; CDR3nt: TGCAGTGCTAGTCGCCCTGGAGGGGCGGGTACTGAAGCTTTCTTT; CDR3aa: CSASRPGGAGTEAFF
d_gene: TRBD2; abundance: NA; v_gene: TRBV7-9; j_gene: TRBJ2-7; CDR3nt: TGTGCCAGCAGCCAAAGGGGCGGGAGCGGACACTACGAGCAGTACTTC; CDR3aa: CASSQRGGSGHYEQYF
d_gene: NA; abundance: NA; v_gene: TRBV4-1; j_gene: TRBJ1-5; CDR3nt: TGCGCCAGCAGCCAAGACTCGGGAAGCAATCAGCCCCAGCATTTT; CDR3aa: CASSQDSGSNQPQHF
d_gene: NA; abundance: NA; v_gene: TRBV4-2; j_gene: TRBJ2-3; CDR3nt: TGTGCCAGCAGCCACCCCTCCGCTGGTCAAAAAGTATCAGATACGCAGTATTTT; CDR3aa: CASSHPSAGQKVSDTQYF
d_gene: TRBD1; abundance: once; v_gene: TRBV5-1; j_gene: TRBJ1-3; CDR3nt: TGCGCCAGCAGCTTGGCCACAGGGGGAGGAAACACCATATATTTT; CDR3aa: CASSLATGGGNTIYF
d_gene: TRBD2; abundance: NA; v_gene: TRBV13; j_gene: TRBJ2-1; CDR3nt: TGTGCCAGCAGCTGGGGACTAGCGGGAGAGGGTAATGAGCAGTTCTTC; CDR3aa: CASSWGLAGEGNEQFF
d_gene: TRBD1; abundance: NA; v_gene: TRBV28; j_gene: TRBJ1-2; CDR3nt: TGTGCCAGCAGTCCCGGACAGGGGCCAGCGGATTCTAACTATGGCTACACCTTC; CDR3aa: CASSPGQGPADSNYGYTF
d_gene: NA; abundance: NA; v_gene: TRBV29-1; j_gene: TRBJ2-7; CDR3nt: TGCAGCGTTGTACTCTCCTACGAGCAGTACTTC; CDR3aa: CSVVLSYEQYF
d_gene: NA; abundance: NA; v_gene: TRBV19; j_gene: TRBJ2-7; CDR3nt: TGTGCCACCAAGATCGGGCGGGAGCAGTACTTC; CDR3aa: CATKIGREQYF
d_gene: NA; abundance: NA; v_gene: TRBV11-3; j_gene: TRBJ2-3; CDR3nt: TGTGCCAGCAGCTTAAGTAGCGGCGGATGGGATACGCAGTATTTT; CDR3aa: CASSLSSGGWDTQYF
d_gene: NA; abundance: few; v_gene: TRBV28; j_gene: TRBJ1-2; CDR3nt: TGTGCCAGCAGTTCCGCAGGGGTATCCTATGGCTACACCTTC; CDR3aa: CASSSAGVSYGYTF
d_gene: TRBD1; abundance: once; v_gene: TRBV18; j_gene: TRBJ1-1; CDR3nt: TGTGCCAGCTCACTAAGGGGACAGGGGGCAACGAACACTGAAGCTTTCTTT; CDR3aa: CASSLRGQGATNTEAFF
d_gene: NA; abundance: NA; v_gene: TRBV6-2/TRBV6-3; j_gene: TRBJ1-2; CDR3nt: TGTGCCAGCAGTTACGGTGAAGGAAACTATGGCTACACCTTC; CDR3aa: CASSYGEGNYGYTF
d_gene: NA; abundance: NA; v_gene: TRBV5-4; j_gene: TRBJ2-7; CDR3nt: TGTGCCAGCAGCTCCGTAACACATATACCCTACTACGAGCAGTACTTC; CDR3aa: CASSSVTHIPYYEQYF
d_gene: NA; abundance: NA; v_gene: TRBV7-9; j_gene: TRBJ2-3; CDR3nt: TGTGCCAGCAGCCCTGTCGGAACACCTACAGATACGCAGTATTTT; CDR3aa: CASSPVGTPTDTQYF
d_gene: NA; abundance: NA; v_gene: TRBV30; j_gene: TRBJ1-6; CDR3nt: TGTGCCTGGGAGAGGGGGGGATCACCCCTCCACTTT; CDR3aa: CAWERGGSPLHF
d_gene: NA; abundance: NA; v_gene: TRBV7-3; j_gene: TRBJ2-5; CDR3nt: TGTGCCAGCAGCGTCCAGGTCCAAGAGACCCAGTACTTC; CDR3aa: CASSVQVQETQYF
d_gene: NA; abundance: NA; v_gene: TRBV6-5; j_gene: TRBJ1-2; CDR3nt: TGTGCCAGCAGTACCATCGGTAGGGTGGACTATGGCTACACCTTC; CDR3aa: CASSTIGRVDYGYTF
d_gene: NA; abundance: NA; v_gene: TRBV5-1; j_gene: TRBJ1-4; CDR3nt: TGCGCCAGCAGCACCCAGGTGGCCGAGAATGAAAAACTGTTTTTT; CDR3aa: CASSTQVAENEKLFF
d_gene: NA; abundance: NA; v_gene: TRBV4-1; j_gene: TRBJ2-7; CDR3nt: TGCGCCAGCAGCCAAGGTTCAGGTTACGAGCAGTACTTC; CDR3aa: CASSQGSGYEQYF
d_gene: NA; abundance: NA; v_gene: TRBV5-1; j_gene: TRBJ1-4; CDR3nt: TGCGCCAGCAGGGCGGTAGTGAATGAAAAACTGTTTTTT; CDR3aa: CASRAVVNEKLFF
d_gene: NA; abundance: NA; v_gene: TRBV19; j_gene: TRBJ1-5; CDR3nt: TGTGCCAGTACTCGAACAGGGTCCGGTTATAGCAATCAGCCCCAGCATTTT; CDR3aa: CASTRTGSGYSNQPQHF
d_gene: TRBD2; abundance: once; v_gene: TRBV5-5; j_gene: TRBJ2-5; CDR3nt: TGTGCCAGCAGCTCCCTGGGGGGGCAAGAGACCCAGTACTTC; CDR3aa: CASSSLGGQETQYF
d_gene: NA; abundance: NA; v_gene: TRBV21-1; j_gene: TRBJ1-1; CDR3nt: TGTGCCAGCAGCAAAGAACCGCGGAAATGTGGAGTGAACACTGAAGCTTTCTTT; CDR3aa: CASSKEPRKCGVNTEAFF
d_gene: TRBD2; abundance: NA; v_gene: TRBV27; j_gene: TRBJ2-1; CDR3nt: TGTGCCAGCAGTTCACTAGCGGGGGGGCCATCTGAGCAGTTCTTC; CDR3aa: CASSSLAGGPSEQFF
d_gene: NA; abundance: NA; v_gene: TRBV4-3; j_gene: TRBJ2-3; CDR3nt: TGCGCCAGCAGCCAAGATGTAGGGGGGCGGCTAGATACGCAGTATTTT; CDR3aa: CASSQDVGGRLDTQYF
d_gene: NA; abundance: NA; v_gene: TRBV28; j_gene: TRBJ2-7; CDR3nt: TGTGCCAGCAGCCGGGGAGACTACGAGCAGTACTTC; CDR3aa: CASSRGDYEQYF
d_gene: NA; abundance: NA; v_gene: TRBV5-4; j_gene: TRBJ1-2; CDR3nt: TGTGCCAGCACCCTCCGCCTGGGGGGTGGCTACACCTTC; CDR3aa: CASTLRLGGGYTF
d_gene: TRBD1; abundance: NA; v_gene: TRBV6-2/TRBV6-3; j_gene: TRBJ1-1; CDR3nt: TGTGCCAGCAGTCGGCCCCGGGACAGGGGCCTTAACACTGAAGCTTTCTTT; CDR3aa: CASSRPRDRGLNTEAFF
d_gene: TRBD1; abundance: medium-sized; v_gene: TRBV5-5; j_gene: TRBJ1-3; CDR3nt: TGTGCCAGCAATACAGGGGCCTCTGGAAACACCATATATTTT; CDR3aa: CASNTGASGNTIYF
d_gene: NA; abundance: NA; v_gene: TRBV9; j_gene: TRBJ2-3; CDR3nt: TGTGCCAGCAGCGTGGGAGATACGCAGTATTTT; CDR3aa: CASSVGDTQYF
d_gene: TRBD1; abundance: NA; v_gene: TRBV18; j_gene: TRBJ2-5; CDR3nt: TGTGCCAGCTCACCCCGGACAGGGGACAACCAAGAGACCCAGTACTTC; CDR3aa: CASSPRTGDNQETQYF
d_gene: NA; abundance: NA; v_gene: TRBV30; j_gene: TRBJ1-2; CDR3nt: TGTGCCTGGGGTACAGGGAACTATGGCTACACCTTC; CDR3aa: CAWGTGNYGYTF
d_gene: TRBD1; abundance: NA; v_gene: TRBV9; j_gene: TRBJ1-1; CDR3nt: TGTGCCAGCAGAGCCGAGGGACAGGGGATAGGAAAAGCTTTCTTT; CDR3aa: CASRAEGQGIGKAFF
d_gene: NA; abundance: NA; v_gene: TRBV7-2; j_gene: TRBJ1-3; CDR3nt: TGTGCCAGCAGCTTAGCAGTTCGGGGGAACACCATATATTTT; CDR3aa: CASSLAVRGNTIYF
d_gene: NA; abundance: NA; v_gene: TRBV14; j_gene: TRBJ1-3; CDR3nt: TGTGCCAGCAGCCAAGGTACAAGCTCTGGAAACACCATATATTTT; CDR3aa: CASSQGTSSGNTIYF
d_gene: TRBD1; abundance: NA; v_gene: TRBV11-2; j_gene: TRBJ2-2; CDR3nt: TGTGCCAGCAGCTTGCTAGGGGGCAGCGGGGAGCTGTTTTTT; CDR3aa: CASSLLGGSGELFF
d_gene: TRBD1; abundance: NA; v_gene: TRBV27; j_gene: TRBJ2-7; CDR3nt: TGTGCCAGCAGTCCCGGACAGGGGGTCAGCTCCTACGAGCAGTACTTC; CDR3aa: CASSPGQGVSSYEQYF
d_gene: NA; abundance: NA; v_gene: TRBV9; j_gene: TRBJ2-1; CDR3nt: TGTGCCAGCAGCGGAGACATCTACAATGAGCAGTTCTTC; CDR3aa: CASSGDIYNEQFF
d_gene: NA; abundance: few; v_gene: TRBV2; j_gene: TRBJ1-5; CDR3nt: TGTGCCAGCAGTGAATTTAGTGTTCAGGGCAATCAGCCCCAGCATTTT; CDR3aa: CASSEFSVQGNQPQHF
d_gene: NA; abundance: NA; v_gene: TRBV6-5; j_gene: TRBJ1-2; CDR3nt: TGTGCCAGCAGTTACTCTTGGGGGGGGGATGGCTACACCTTC; CDR3aa: CASSYSWGGDGYTF
d_gene: NA; abundance: NA; v_gene: TRBV30; j_gene: TRBJ2-1; CDR3nt: TGTGCTCTAGGGCGGAAGAGCTCCTACAATGAGCAGTTCTTC; CDR3aa: CALGRKSSYNEQFF
d_gene: NA; abundance: once; v_gene: TRBV10-3; j_gene: TRBJ2-1; CDR3nt: TGTGCCATCGGCGGGGACCCCGGGTGGGAGCAGTTCTTC; CDR3aa: CAIGGDPGWEQFF
d_gene: NA; abundance: NA; v_gene: TRBV5-4; j_gene: TRBJ1-4; CDR3nt: TGTGCCAGCAGCCGTAGATCCGGGACAACCTATGAAAAACTGTTTTTT; CDR3aa: CASSRRSGTTYEKLFF
d_gene: NA; abundance: NA; v_gene: TRBV6-2/TRBV6-3; j_gene: TRBJ1-1; CDR3nt: TGTGCCAGCAGTCAAGTGACTGAAGCTTTCTTT; CDR3aa: CASSQVTEAFF
d_gene: NA; abundance: NA; v_gene: TRBV25-1; j_gene: TRBJ1-1; CDR3nt: TGTGCCAGCACTCTGTTCACTGAAGCTTTCTTT; CDR3aa: CASTLFTEAFF
d_gene: NA; abundance: NA; v_gene: TRBV6-6; j_gene: TRBJ1-5; CDR3nt: TGTGCCAGCAGTAACGGGCAGCCCCAGCATTTT; CDR3aa: CASSNGQPQHF
d_gene: NA; abundance: NA; v_gene: TRBV6-2/TRBV6-3; j_gene: TRBJ2-5; CDR3nt: TGTGCCAGCAGCGAAGGGCCTCGGACTGGTAAGAGACAAGAGACCCAGTACTTC; CDR3aa: CASSEGPRTGKRQETQYF
d_gene: TRBD1; abundance: NA; v_gene: TRBV30; j_gene: TRBJ1-5; CDR3nt: TGTGCCTGGGAGAACAGGGGACACAATCAGCCCCAGCATTTT; CDR3aa: CAWENRGHNQPQHF
d_gene: TRBD1; abundance: NA; v_gene: TRBV9; j_gene: TRBJ2-1; CDR3nt: TGTGCCAGCAGCCAGACAGGGAATGAGCAGTTCTTC; CDR3aa: CASSQTGNEQFF
d_gene: NA; abundance: NA; v_gene: TRBV27; j_gene: TRBJ2-2; CDR3nt: TGTGCCAGCAGACTCACACGGACAGCAGAGGGCGGGGAGCTGTTTTTT; CDR3aa: CASRLTRTAEGGELFF
d_gene: NA; abundance: NA; v_gene: TRBV5-1; j_gene: TRBJ1-1; CDR3nt: TGCGCCAGCAGCTTGGCCGAGGGCGGCACTGAAGCTTTCTTT; CDR3aa: CASSLAEGGTEAFF
d_gene: TRBD2; abundance: NA; v_gene: TRBV11-2; j_gene: TRBJ2-1; CDR3nt: TGTGCCAGCAGCTTTGGCCGATCCGGGACTAGCGAGTTCTTC; CDR3aa: CASSFGRSGTSEFF